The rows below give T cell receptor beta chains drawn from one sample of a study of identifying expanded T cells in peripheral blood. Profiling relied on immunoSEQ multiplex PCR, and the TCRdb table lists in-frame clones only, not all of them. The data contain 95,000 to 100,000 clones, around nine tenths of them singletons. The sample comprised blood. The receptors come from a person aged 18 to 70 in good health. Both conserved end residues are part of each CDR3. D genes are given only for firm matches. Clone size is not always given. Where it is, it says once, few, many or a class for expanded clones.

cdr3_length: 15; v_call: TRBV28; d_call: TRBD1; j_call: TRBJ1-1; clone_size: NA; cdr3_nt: TGTGCCAGCAGAAGGACAGGGATTGCGGTCACTGAAGCTTTCTTT; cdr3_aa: CASRRTGIAVTEAFF
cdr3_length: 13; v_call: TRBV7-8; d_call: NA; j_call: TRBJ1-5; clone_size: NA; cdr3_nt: TGTGCCAGCAGCTCCGAGAGAAATCAGCCCCAGCATTTT; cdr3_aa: CASSSERNQPQHF
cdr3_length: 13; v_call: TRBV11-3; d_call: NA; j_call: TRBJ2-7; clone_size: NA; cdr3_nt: TGTGCCAGCAGCTACGGGACACGCTACGAGCAGTACTTC; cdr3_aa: CASSYGTRYEQYF
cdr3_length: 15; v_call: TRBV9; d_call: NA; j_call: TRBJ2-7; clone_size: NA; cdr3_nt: TGTGCCAGCAGCGTCGCGGCCATGACGGCCTACGAGCAGTACTTC; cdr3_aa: CASSVAAMTAYEQYF
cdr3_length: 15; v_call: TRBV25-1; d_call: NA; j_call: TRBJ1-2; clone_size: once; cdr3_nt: TGTGCCAGCAGTGAATATTGGGGGCCGGAGAGAGGCTACACCTTC; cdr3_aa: CASSEYWGPERGYTF
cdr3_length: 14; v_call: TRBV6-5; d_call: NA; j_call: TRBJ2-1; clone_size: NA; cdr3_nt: TGTGCCAGCAGTTACCTCGGCGGTTGGGGTGAGCAGTTCTTC; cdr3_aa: CASSYLGGWGEQFF
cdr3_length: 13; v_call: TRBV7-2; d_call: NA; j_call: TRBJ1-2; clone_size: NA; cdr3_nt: TGTGCCAGCAGCACAGGGTCGGGCTATGGCTACACCTTC; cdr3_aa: CASSTGSGYGYTF
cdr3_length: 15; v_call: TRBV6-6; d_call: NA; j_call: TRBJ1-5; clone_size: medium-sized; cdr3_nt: TGTGCCAGCCGACACGGGCGGGGGGCAAGGCAGCCCCAGCATTTT; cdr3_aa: CASRHGRGARQPQHF
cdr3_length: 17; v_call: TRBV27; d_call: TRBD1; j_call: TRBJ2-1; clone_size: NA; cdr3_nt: TGTGCCAGCAGCCGATCGACCACAGGGGTATTAACGAATGAGCAGTTCTTC; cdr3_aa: CASSRSTTGVLTNEQFF
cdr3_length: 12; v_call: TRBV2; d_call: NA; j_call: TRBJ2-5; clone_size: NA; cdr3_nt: TGTGCCAGCAGTGAAGCGGGTCCGGGTGGGTACTTC; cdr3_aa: CASSEAGPGGYF
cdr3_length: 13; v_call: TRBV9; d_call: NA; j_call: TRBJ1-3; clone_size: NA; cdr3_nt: TGTGCCAGCAAAGGAGCCGTTGGGGGCACCATATATTTT; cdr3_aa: CASKGAVGGTIYF
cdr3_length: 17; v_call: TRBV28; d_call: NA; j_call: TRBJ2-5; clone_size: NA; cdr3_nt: TGTGCCAGCAGTTTACTCTCGGAGGGGATGTACCAAGAGACCCAGTACTTC; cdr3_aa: CASSLLSEGMYQETQYF
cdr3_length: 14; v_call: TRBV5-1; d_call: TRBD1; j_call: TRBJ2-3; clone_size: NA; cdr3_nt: TGCGCCAGCAGACAGACAGGGAGCACAGATACGCAGTATTTT; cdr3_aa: CASRQTGSTDTQYF
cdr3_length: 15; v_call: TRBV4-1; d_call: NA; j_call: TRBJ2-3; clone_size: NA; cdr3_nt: TGCGCCAGCAGCCAAGAGCGAAGTACCACAGATACGCAGTATTTT; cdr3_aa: CASSQERSTTDTQYF
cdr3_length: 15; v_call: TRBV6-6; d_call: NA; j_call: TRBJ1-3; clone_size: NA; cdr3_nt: TGTGCCAGCAGGCTCGACGGCGACTCTGGAAACACCATATATTTT; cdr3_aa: CASRLDGDSGNTIYF
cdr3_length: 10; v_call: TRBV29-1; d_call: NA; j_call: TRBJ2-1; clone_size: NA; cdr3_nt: TGCAGCGCGGGTGGAAATGAGCAGTTCTTC; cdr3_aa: CSAGGNEQFF
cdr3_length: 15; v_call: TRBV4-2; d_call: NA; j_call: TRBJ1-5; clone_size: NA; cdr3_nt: TGTGCCAGCAGCCAAGATCTGGAGGGAGGTCAGCCCCAGCATTTT; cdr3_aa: CASSQDLEGGQPQHF
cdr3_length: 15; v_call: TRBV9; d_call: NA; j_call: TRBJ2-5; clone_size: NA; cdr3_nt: TGTGCCAGCAGCGTAGGGGGAACTGGGCAAGAGACCCAGTACTTC; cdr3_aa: CASSVGGTGQETQYF
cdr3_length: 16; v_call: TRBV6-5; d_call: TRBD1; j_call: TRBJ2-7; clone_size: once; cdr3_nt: TGTGCCAGCAGTTACACTACAGGGGGCTGGGGATACGAGCAGTACTTC; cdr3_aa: CASSYTTGGWGYEQYF
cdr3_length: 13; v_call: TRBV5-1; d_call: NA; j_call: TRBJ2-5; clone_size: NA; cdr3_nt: TGCGCCAGCAGACCCACAGCTGGGGAGACCCAGTACTTC; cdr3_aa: CASRPTAGETQYF
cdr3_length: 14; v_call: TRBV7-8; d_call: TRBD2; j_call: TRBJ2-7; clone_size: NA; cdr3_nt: TGTGCCAGCAGCCCCTTCGGGGGGGATTACGAGCAGTACTTC; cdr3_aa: CASSPFGGDYEQYF
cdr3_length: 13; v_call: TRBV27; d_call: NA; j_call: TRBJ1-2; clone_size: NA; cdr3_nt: TGTGCCAGCAGTTTCGGCGGGCGGGATGGCTACACCTTC; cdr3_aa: CASSFGGRDGYTF
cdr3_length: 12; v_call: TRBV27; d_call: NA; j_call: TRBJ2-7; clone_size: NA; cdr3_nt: TGTGGTGGTCAGGGTGGACTCTACGAGCAGTACTTC; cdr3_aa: CGGQGGLYEQYF
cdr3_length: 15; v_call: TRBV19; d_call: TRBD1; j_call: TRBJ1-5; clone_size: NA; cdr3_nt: TGTGCCAGTACCTCTGGGGACAGGGGTACTCAGCCCCAGCATTTT; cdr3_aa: CASTSGDRGTQPQHF
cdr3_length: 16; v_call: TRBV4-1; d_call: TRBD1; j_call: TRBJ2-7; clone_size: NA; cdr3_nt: TGTGCCAGCAGCCATGACCGGACAGGGCCCTCCTACGAGCAGTACTTC; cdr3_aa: CASSHDRTGPSYEQYF
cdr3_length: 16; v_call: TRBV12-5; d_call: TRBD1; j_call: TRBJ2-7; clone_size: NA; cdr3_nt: TGTGCTAGTGGACCAACACCCAGGGGGCGCGGGTACGAGCAGTACTTC; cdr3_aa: CASGPTPRGRGYEQYF
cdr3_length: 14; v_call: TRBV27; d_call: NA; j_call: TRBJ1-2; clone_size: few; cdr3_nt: TGTGCCAGCAGTTTATCCCAGGGGAACTATGGCTACACCTTC; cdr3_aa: CASSLSQGNYGYTF
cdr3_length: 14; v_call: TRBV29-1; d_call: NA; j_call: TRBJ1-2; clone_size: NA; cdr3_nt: TGCAGCGTCGGAAAGGGTGTGTCTAACTATGGCTACACCTTC; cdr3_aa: CSVGKGVSNYGYTF
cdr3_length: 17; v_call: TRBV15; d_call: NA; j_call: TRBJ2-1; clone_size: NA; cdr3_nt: TGTGCCACCAGCATCCTAGGGACAACCAGCTCCTACAATGAGCAGTTCTTC; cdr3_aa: CATSILGTTSSYNEQFF
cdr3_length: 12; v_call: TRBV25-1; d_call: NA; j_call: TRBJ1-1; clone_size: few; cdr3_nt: TGTGCCAGCAGTGAGGGGGGCTCTGAAGCTTTCTTT; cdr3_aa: CASSEGGSEAFF
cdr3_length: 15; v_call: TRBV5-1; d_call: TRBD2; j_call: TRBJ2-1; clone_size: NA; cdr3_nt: TGCGCCAGCAAAATGGGCGGGGGGGCCTACAATGAGCAGTTCTTC; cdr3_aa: CASKMGGGAYNEQFF
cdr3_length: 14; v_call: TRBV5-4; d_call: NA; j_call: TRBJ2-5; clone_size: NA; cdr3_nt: TGTGCCAGCAGCTTAGGCTTCTCGGGAGAGACCCAGTACTTC; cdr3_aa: CASSLGFSGETQYF
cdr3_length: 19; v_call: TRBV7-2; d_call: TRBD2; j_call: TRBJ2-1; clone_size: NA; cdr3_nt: TGTGCCAGCAGCTTAGGAGCGGGGCAGACCCGCAGATCCTACAATGAGCAGTTCTTC; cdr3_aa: CASSLGAGQTRRSYNEQFF
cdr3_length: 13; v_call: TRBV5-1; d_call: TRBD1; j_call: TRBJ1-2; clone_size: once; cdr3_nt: TGCGCCAGCAGCTTGGGACAGGGAGAGGGCTACACCTTC; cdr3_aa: CASSLGQGEGYTF
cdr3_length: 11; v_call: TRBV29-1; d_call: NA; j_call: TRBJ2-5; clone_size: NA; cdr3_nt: TGCAGCGTTGACAACTCAGAGACCCAGTACTTC; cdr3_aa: CSVDNSETQYF
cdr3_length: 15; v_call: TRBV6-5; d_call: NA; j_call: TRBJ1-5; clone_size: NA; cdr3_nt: TGTGCCAGCAGTTACTCTTGGGGGGCGAGTCAGCCCCAGCATTTT; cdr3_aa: CASSYSWGASQPQHF
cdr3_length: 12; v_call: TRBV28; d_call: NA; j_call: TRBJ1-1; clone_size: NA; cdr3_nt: TGTGCCAGCAGTTCAACGGACACTGAAGCTTTCTTT; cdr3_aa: CASSSTDTEAFF